The 7 T cell receptor beta chains reported below all come from one sample, sequenced in a study of regulatory T cells in long-lasting Graves disease. Arm-PCR of CDR3 regions and iRepertoire HTBI primers were the basis on which TCR beta libraries were built. TCRdb processed the multiplex PCR reads anew with MiXCR; each CDR3 protein has one entry. The sample consists of approximately 350,000 distinct CDR3 sequences, 10% to 15% of them appearing once. The time point was: newly diagnosed GD, antithyroid drugs for less than 3 months. The TCR library used RNA extracted from PBMCs. This sample was also put to use in a study of T cells in Graves' hyperthyroidism and ophthalmopathy.

The source material was peripheral blood mononuclear cells (PBMCs), sampled at new diagnosis, from a patient treated with antithyroid drugs. The receptors stem from a woman aged 18-29 years with Graves disease.

Concerning this clonotype: This likely reflects a read error, since a far larger clone is one base away. The chain is built from TRBV7-9 and TRBJ2-3, with 9 bases matching TRBD1. After removal of 5 bases from V and 7 bases from J, the junction contained 4 bases not matched to a gene. Germline assignment: CDR1 SEHNR and CDR2 FQNEAQ (reference sequence). CDR3 length equals 13 residues. CDR3 protein: CASSRTGGNTQYF. CDR3 bases: TGTGCCAGCAGCCGCACAGGGGGCAATACGCAGTATTTT.

To note about this clonotype: The junction shows a germline mismatch at one end, possibly a read error. The rearrangement links TRBV11-2 to TRBJ2-5, with D possibly being TRBD1 or TRBD2 (5 bases each). Germline V lookup: CDR1 SGHAT, CDR2 FQNNGV. The length of the CDR3 is 12 residues. The CDR3 DNA follows: TGTGCCAGCAGCTCCCCTGGGACGGGTTATGACTTC. Its protein product is CASSSPGTGYDF. Variable domain in full (rest from reference TRBV11-2 and TRBJ2-5): EAGVAQSPRYKIIEKRQSVAFWCNPISGHATLYWYQQILGQGPKLLIQFQNNGVVDDSQLPKDRFSAERLKGVDSTLKIQPAKLEDSAVYLCASSSPGTGYDFGPGTRLLVL.

The sample holds many counts of this clonotype. V is TRBV20-1 and J is TRBJ2-3, with a weak D call TRBD1 (6 bases). This CDR3 spans 16 amino acids. Germline V CDR1 and CDR2: DFQATT, SNEGSKA (reference sequence). The V gene lost 1 base and the J gene lost 0 bases, with 14 bases spanning the gap. CDR3 coding DNA: TGCAGTGCTAGAGCCCCGACAGGAGGTAGCACAGATACGCAGTATTTT. Translation: CSARAPTGGSTDTQYF.

This clonotype showed up many times. The chain is built from TRBV30 and TRBJ2-7; possible D gene TRBD2, 5 bases. CDR3 length: 13 amino acids. CDR1 is GTSNPN, CDR2 SVGIG, per germline (reference sequence). Trimming removed 3 bases at V and 0 bases at J, with 9 bases between. CDR3 coding DNA: TGTGCCTGGAGCGCCGGAGGCTCCTACGAGCAGTACTTC. This codes for CAWSAGGSYEQYF.

About this clonotype: Given a much more abundant clone one base away, this may be a read error. The chain joins TRBV15 to TRBJ2-1; possible D gene TRBD1, 6 bases. The CDR3 loop spans 14 amino acids. Germline assignment: CDR1 LNHNV and CDR2 YYDKDF (reference sequence). The V gene lost 11 bases and the J gene lost 5 bases, with 19 bases spanning the gap. The CDR3 nucleotides read TGTGCCGCGAACCACAGGGTGGACGACAATGAGCAGTTCTTC. Protein sequence: CAANHRVDDNEQFF.

This clonotype has at least ten counts. This chain joins TRBV6-1 and TRBJ2-2; the match to TRBD2 covers 8 bases. Trimming took 5 bases from V and 3 from J; bases not matched to a gene: 8. Per germline, CDR1 MNHNS and CDR2 SASEGT. CDR3 length: 16 amino acids. CDR3 nucleotide sequence: TGTGCCAGCAGTACATCCCGGCGGGAGGACACCGGGGAGCTGTTTTTT. Amino acids: CASSTSRREDTGELFF.

This clonotype was picked up a small number of times. This chain joins TRBV9 and TRBJ2-1; TRBD2 agrees at 7 bases. The CDR3 has 16 residues. V lost 0 bases and J lost 9; bases outside the gene matches: 12. The germline V gene has CDR1 SGDLS and CDR2 YYNGEE. Here the CDR3 reads CASSVGGAGVWGEQFF. CDR3 in DNA: TGTGCCAGCAGCGTAGGAGGGGCGGGAGTATGGGGTGAGCAGTTCTTC.